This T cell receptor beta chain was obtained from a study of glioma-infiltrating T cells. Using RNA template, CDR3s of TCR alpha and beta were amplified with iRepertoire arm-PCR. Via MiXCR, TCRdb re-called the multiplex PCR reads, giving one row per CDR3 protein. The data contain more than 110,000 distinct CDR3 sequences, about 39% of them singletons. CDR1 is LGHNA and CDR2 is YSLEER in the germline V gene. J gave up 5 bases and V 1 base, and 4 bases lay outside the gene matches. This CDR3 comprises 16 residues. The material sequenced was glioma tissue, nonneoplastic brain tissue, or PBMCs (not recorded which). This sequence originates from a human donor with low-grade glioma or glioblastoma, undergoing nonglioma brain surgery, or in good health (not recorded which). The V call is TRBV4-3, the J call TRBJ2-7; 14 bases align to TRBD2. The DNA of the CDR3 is TGCGCCAGCAGCCAAGTCGGGACTAGCGGGAGCAACGAGCAGTACTTC. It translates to CASSQVGTSGSNEQYF.